The clone carrying this T cell receptor beta chain came up many times. Noted time point: persistent/refractory GD, antithyroid drugs over 5 years with positive TRAb. With RNA extracted from PBMCs as input, the TCR library was made. This sample was taken from a study of regulatory T cells in long-lasting Graves disease. TCR beta libraries were built with iRepertoire HTBI primers and Arm-PCR of CDR3 regions. TCRdb called the multiplex PCR reads again in MiXCR, with one record for every CDR3 protein. The table has 300,000 to 500,000 distinct CDR3 sequences, around 20% seen once. The CDR3 is 12 residues long. Trimming cost V 4 bases and J 6 bases, with 9 bases left between them. CDR1 LNHDA and CDR2 SQIVND come from the germline V gene (reference sequence).

The chain uses TRBV19 and TRBJ1-2, with D unresolved. The TCR was taken from a female donor with Graves disease. Specimen: peripheral blood mononuclear cells (PBMCs), collected when the disease was refractory, from a patient treated with antithyroid drugs. The DNA for the CDR3 is TGTGCCAGTAGTAGGTATTCCGATGGCTACACCTTC. This encodes CASSRYSDGYTF.